This T cell receptor (beta chain) appears in the sequencing data of a study of siplizumab effects on memory and regulatory T cells. Looking at the study overall: Paired mixed lymphocyte reaction conditions consisted of siplizumab at 0.75 to 1 ug/mL or no drug.

Findings of the study overall: Naive T cells, seemingly more diverse than memory cells, seemed major alloresponse contributors. Versus approximately 27% in controls, the mappable alloreactive CD4+ clones averaged about 69% Treg-derived with siplizumab.

Coculturing was carried out on the mixed lymphocyte reaction cells. It lasted around 6 days and was done at 37°C. This clone was counted a few times. The antigen is not known. After removal of 5 bases from V and 0 bases from J, the junction contained 12 bases not matched to a gene. Germline CDR1 is MNHEY and CDR2 is SMNVEV (reference sequence). This CDR3 is built from 17 residues. TCRdb keeps only in-frame clones here, not all; method: immunoSEQ multiplex PCR. The data show roughly 5,300 clones, about 50% seen once. The genes are TRBV27 and TRBJ1-1, with 7 bases identical to TRBD1. Sequencing input: CFSE-low (dividing) CD8+ T cells sorted from an allogeneic mixed lymphocyte reaction. The sequence was obtained from a human donor in good health; the cells came from an allogeneic mixed lymphocyte reaction. Some clones in this sample may be carry-over from other donors' samples. The CDR3 DNA reads as TGTGCCAGCAGTACCCAAAGACAGGGCCCCTTGAACACTGAAGCTTTCTTT. Translation: CASSTQRQGPLNTEAFF.